The 20 T cell receptor beta chains in this list originate from one sample, sequenced in a study of response to subunit inactivated influenza vaccine. TCRdb re-derived calls from the RT-PCR reads in MiXCR, one entry per CDR3 protein. The repertoire holds roughly 620,000 distinct CDR3 sequences, with about 11% as singletons. This sample was also put to use in a study of T cells expressing NK-cell markers. That work adds: The TCR beta cDNA came from 5'RACE template switching with UMIs.

Sample: PBMCs from blood, taken on the day of vaccination. Receptor source: a middle-aged man who received an inactivated influenza vaccine.

V usage is TRBV4-2 and J usage is TRBJ1-1; D is uncertain. V lost 4 bases, J lost 0 bases, and 12 bases lay in between. The length of the CDR3 is 15 residues. The germline CDR1 and CDR2 sequences are LGHNA and YNFKEQ. CDR3 sequence: CASSPAARMNTEAFF. CDR3 in DNA: TGTGCCAGCAGCCCGGCCGCGAGGATGAACACTGAAGCTTTCTTT.

This clonotype has ten or more counts. This chain links TRBV7-9 with TRBJ2-5; no firm D call. Trimming shortened V by 5 bases and J by 7 bases, and 11 bases separated the two germline ends. The CDR3 spans 12 residues. Germline V gives CDR1 SEHNR, CDR2 FQNEAQ (reference sequence). The CDR3 nucleotides are TGTGCCAGCAGCCCGGTTGGCGTGACCCAGTACTTC. Translated, it gives CASSPVGVTQYF.

This clonotype has a handful of counts. The rearrangement joins TRBV5-1 to TRBJ2-7; D is ambiguous. Germline CDR1 SGHRS, CDR2 YFSETQ. This CDR3 contains 14 residues. V lost 2 bases and J 5 bases, leaving 14 bases between the germline ends. CDR3 protein: CASSFLYVPDEQYF. CDR3 bases: TGCGCCAGCAGCTTCTTATACGTCCCGGACGAGCAGTACTTC.

This clonotype was detected a few times. The gene calls are TRBV7-2 and TRBJ2-4; TRBD1 agrees at 7 bases. The CDR3 is made up of 16 amino acids. Germline-derived CDR1 and CDR2 are SGHTA and FQGNSA. The V segment lost 5 bases and the J segment 6 bases; nucleotides outside the gene matches: 13. CDR3 coding DNA: TGTGCCAGCAGCCCACGATCCACCGGGGACAGAAACATTCAGTACTTC. Translating gives CASSPRSTGDRNIQYF. Full variable domain (rest looked up from reference TRBV7-2 and TRBJ2-4): GAGVSQSPSNKVTEKGKDVELRCDPISGHTALYWYRQSLGQGLEFLIYFQGNSAPDKSGLPSDRFSAERTGGSVSTLTIQRTQQEDSAVYLCASSPRSTGDRNIQYFGAGTRLSVL.

This clonotype was counted many times. V and J are TRBV12-3 or TRBV12-4 and TRBJ2-1, with 12 bases matching TRBD2. Losses at the gene ends were 2 bases for V and 6 bases for J; bases not matched to a gene: 2. CDR3 size: 15 residues. CDR3 protein: CASSLSSGRGNEQFF. The CDR3 DNA follows: TGTGCCAGCAGTTTATCTAGCGGGAGGGGCAATGAGCAGTTCTTC.

This clonotype was counted a few times. The CDR3 reads CASSATRDRGYEQYF. In nucleotides, the CDR3 is TGTGCCAGCAGTGCCACTCGGGACAGGGGCTACGAGCAGTACTTC. The chain couples TRBV25-1 to TRBJ2-7; 10 positions agree with TRBD1. Losses at the gene ends were 4 bases for V and 3 bases for J; bases not matched to a gene: 6. The CDR3 is 15 residues long. Germline V gene lookup returns CDR1 MGHDK and CDR2 SYGVNS.

The chain joins TRBV12-3 or TRBV12-4 to TRBJ2-4; D is undetermined. The CDR3 contains 14 residues. V was shortened by 6 bases and J by 0 bases, with 9 bases between the two germline ends. CDR3 residues: CASRRSLAKNIQYF. The CDR3 DNA follows: TGTGCCAGCAGAAGGTCCCTAGCCAAAAACATTCAGTACTTC.

This clonotype was picked up many times. The chain is built from TRBV27 and TRBJ2-7, with D possibly matching TRBD1 (6 bases). The CDR3 loop spans 14 amino acids. Germline loops: CDR1 MNHEY, CDR2 SMNVEV (reference sequence). V lost 2 bases, J lost 1 base, and 9 bases lay in between. The CDR3 protein is CASSLNRASYEQYF. In DNA, the CDR3 is TGTGCCAGCAGTTTAAACAGGGCGTCCTACGAGCAGTACTTC.

The rearrangement uses TRBV7-9 and TRBJ2-1; D unresolved. The length of the CDR3 is 14 residues. Germline-derived CDR1 and CDR2 are SEHNR and FQNEAQ (reference sequence). With 5 bases removed from V and 5 bases from J, the gap between germline ends came to 13 bases. The CDR3 is CASSQRNNHNEQFF. CDR3 nucleotide sequence: TGTGCCAGCAGCCAACGGAATAACCACAATGAGCAGTTCTTC.

In this sample, this clonotype turned up a few times. The chain uses TRBV11-1 and TRBJ2-3; the D gene is possibly TRBD2 (6 bases). V gave up 5 bases and J gave up 4 bases, with 19 bases separating them. The germline gives CDR1 SGHAT, CDR2 FQDESV (reference sequence). There are 16 residues in the CDR3. The CDR3 DNA is TGTGCCAGCAGCCCACGTCGGGACTCCCCGGCAGATACGCAGTATTTT. Translating it yields CASSPRRDSPADTQYF.

The CDR3 reads CASSPQPGTGGTEAFF. The CDR3 DNA sequence: TGTGCCAGCTCACCACAGCCGGGGACAGGGGGAACTGAAGCTTTCTTT. The V gene is TRBV18, the J gene TRBJ1-1; 11 positions match TRBD1. The germline CDR1 and CDR2 sequences are KGHSH and LQKENI. Losses at the gene ends were 1 base for V and 5 bases for J; bases not matched to a gene: 6. There are 16 residues in the CDR3.

In its sample, this clonotype was seen a few times. V and J are TRBV20-1 and TRBJ1-1; tentative D call: TRBD1 (6 bases). V lost 0 bases, J lost 0 bases, and 11 bases lay in between. This CDR3 is 15 amino acids long. Germline values: CDR1 DFQATT, CDR2 SNEGSKA (reference sequence). The CDR3 DNA sequence: TGCAGTGCTAGAGATGGGCGGGACATGAACACTGAAGCTTTCTTT. It encodes CSARDGRDMNTEAFF.

V is TRBV4-1 and J is TRBJ2-1, with D maybe TRBD2 (6 bases). The CDR3 sequence is 16 residues long. V dropped 3 bases and J dropped 3 bases, with 15 bases sitting between them. The germline V gene has CDR1 MGHRA and CDR2 YSYEKL. The CDR3 DNA reads as TGCGCCAGCAGCCAGAGCGTCCTCGGGGGCTACAATGAGCAGTTCTTC. This codes for CASSQSVLGGYNEQFF.

The chain couples TRBV7-3 to TRBJ2-5; D is undetermined. CDR3 length: 16 residues. The V end lost 5 bases, the J end lost 1 base, and 17 bases lay between the germline ends. Per the germline V gene, CDR1 is SGHTA and CDR2 is FQGTGA. As DNA, the CDR3 is TGTGCCAGCAGCCCAAAAGCGAGCACTTCCCAAGAGACCCAGTACTTC. It specifies CASSPKASTSQETQYF.

This clonotype has ten or more counts. The V call is TRBV12-3 or TRBV12-4, the J call TRBJ2-1, with 11 bases identical to TRBD2. The CDR3 sequence is 15 residues long. V lost 10 bases, J lost 7 bases, and 12 bases stayed unmatched. This CDR3 reads CATFLGVAGGNEQFF. CDR3 nucleotides: TGTGCCACCTTCCTTGGGGTAGCGGGAGGGAATGAGCAGTTCTTC.

The gene calls are TRBV6-1 and TRBJ2-3; D unclear. The CDR3 consists of 13 residues. Germline loops: CDR1 MNHNS, CDR2 SASEGT. V was trimmed by 3 bases and J by 6 bases, leaving 10 bases between them. The CDR3 sequence is CASSDWDMDTQYF. The CDR3 nucleotides read TGTGCCAGCAGTGATTGGGATATGGATACGCAGTATTTT.

This clonotype was seen a few times. The gene calls are TRBV4-3 and TRBJ2-5; D unresolved. This CDR3 comprises 17 residues. CDR1 and CDR2 (germline): LGHNA, YSLEER. V was shortened by 0 bases and J by 0 bases, with 14 bases between the two germline ends. The DNA of the CDR3 is TGCGCCAGCAGCCAAGATAGAGGAAATATGTACCAAGAGACCCAGTACTTC. Protein sequence: CASSQDRGNMYQETQYF.

This sequence joins TRBV5-1 and TRBJ2-6; 7 nucleotides match TRBD1. The V gene end was trimmed by 6 bases and the J gene end by 4 bases; junction bases not matched to a gene: 10. This CDR3 comprises 16 residues. The V gene's germline CDR1 is SGHRS and CDR2 YFSETQ. CDR3 region: CASMHTGASGANVLTF. The CDR3 DNA is TGCGCCAGCATGCATACAGGGGCGTCAGGGGCCAACGTCCTGACTTTC.

This chain uses TRBV7-2 with TRBJ2-7; the match to TRBD2 covers 10 bases. This CDR3 has 18 residues. Unmatched junction bases numbered 10, after V lost 0 bases and J lost 2 bases. Germline V gene data show CDR1 as SGHTA and CDR2 as FQGNSA. CDR3: CASSLASLLAGIAYEQYF. CDR3 DNA: TGTGCCAGCAGCTTAGCTAGTCTACTAGCGGGGATCGCCTACGAGCAGTACTTC.

This clonotype was seen many times. This chain connects TRBV5-1 to TRBJ1-2; no clear D. The CDR3 totals 15 residues. Germline assignment: CDR1 SGHRS and CDR2 YFSETQ. Trimming took 0 bases from V and 2 from J, leaving 11 bases between them. CDR3 sequence: CASSLDGVANYGYTF. The CDR3 DNA sequence: TGCGCCAGCAGCTTGGACGGAGTGGCAAACTATGGCTACACCTTC. The whole variable domain, remainder taken from reference TRBV5-1 and TRBJ1-2, is KAGVTQTPRYLIKTRGQQVTLSCSPISGHRSVSWYQQTPGQGLQFLFEYFSETQRNKGNFPGRFSGRQFSNSRSEMNVSTLELGDSALYLCASSLDGVANYGYTFGSGTRLTVV.